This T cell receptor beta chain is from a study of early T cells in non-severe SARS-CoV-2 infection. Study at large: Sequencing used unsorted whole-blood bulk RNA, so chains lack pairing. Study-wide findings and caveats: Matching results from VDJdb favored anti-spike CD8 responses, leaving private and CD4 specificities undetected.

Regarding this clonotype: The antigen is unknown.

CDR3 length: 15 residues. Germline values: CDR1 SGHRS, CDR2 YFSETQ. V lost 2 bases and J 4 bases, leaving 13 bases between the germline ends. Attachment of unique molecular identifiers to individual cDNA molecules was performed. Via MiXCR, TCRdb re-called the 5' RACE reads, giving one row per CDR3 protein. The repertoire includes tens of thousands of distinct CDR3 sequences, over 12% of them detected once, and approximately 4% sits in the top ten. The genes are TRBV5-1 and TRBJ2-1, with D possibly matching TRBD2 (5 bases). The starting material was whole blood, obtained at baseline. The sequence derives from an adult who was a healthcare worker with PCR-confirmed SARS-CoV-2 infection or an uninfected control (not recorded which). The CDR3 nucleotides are TGCGCCAGCAGCTTAATCGAAGGAGGATACAATGAGCAGTTCTTC. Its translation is CASSLIEGGYNEQFF.